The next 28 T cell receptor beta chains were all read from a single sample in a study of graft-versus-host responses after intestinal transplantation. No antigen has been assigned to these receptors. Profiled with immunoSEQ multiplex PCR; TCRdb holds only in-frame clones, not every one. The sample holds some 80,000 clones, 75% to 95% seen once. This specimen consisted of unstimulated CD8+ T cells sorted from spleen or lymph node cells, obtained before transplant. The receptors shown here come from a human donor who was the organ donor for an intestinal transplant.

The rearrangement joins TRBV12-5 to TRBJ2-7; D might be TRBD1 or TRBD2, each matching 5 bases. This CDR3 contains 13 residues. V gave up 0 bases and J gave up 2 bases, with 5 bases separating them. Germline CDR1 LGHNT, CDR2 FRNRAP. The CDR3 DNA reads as TGTGCTAGTGGTTTGGTGGGGGCCTACGAGCAGTACTTC. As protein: CASGLVGAYEQYF.

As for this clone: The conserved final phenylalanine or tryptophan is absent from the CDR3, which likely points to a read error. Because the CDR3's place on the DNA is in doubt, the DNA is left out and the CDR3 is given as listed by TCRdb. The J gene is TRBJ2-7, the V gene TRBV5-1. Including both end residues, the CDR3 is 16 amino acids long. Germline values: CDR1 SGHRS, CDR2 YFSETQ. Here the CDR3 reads CASSFPRTTHQRFTGP.

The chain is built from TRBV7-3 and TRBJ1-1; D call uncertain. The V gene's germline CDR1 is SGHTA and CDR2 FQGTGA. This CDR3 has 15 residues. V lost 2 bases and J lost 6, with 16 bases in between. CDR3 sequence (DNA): TGTGCCAGCAGCTTATCTGGAGGAGGGTATTCTGAAGCTTTCTTT. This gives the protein CASSLSGGGYSEAFF.

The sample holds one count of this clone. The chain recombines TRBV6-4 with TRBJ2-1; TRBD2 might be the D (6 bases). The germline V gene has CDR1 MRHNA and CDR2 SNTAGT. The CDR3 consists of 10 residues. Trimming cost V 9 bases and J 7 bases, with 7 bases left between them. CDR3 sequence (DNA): TGTGCCAGTGGGGGGAATGAGCAGTTCTTC. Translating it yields CASGGNEQFF.

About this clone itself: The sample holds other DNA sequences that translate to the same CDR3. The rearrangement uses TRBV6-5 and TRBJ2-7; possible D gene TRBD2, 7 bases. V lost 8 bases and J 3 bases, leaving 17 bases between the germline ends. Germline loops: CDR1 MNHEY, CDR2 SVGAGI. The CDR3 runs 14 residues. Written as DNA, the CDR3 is TGTGCCAGCGGCCCTGGAGGGGGGGGCTACGAGCAGTACTTC. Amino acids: CASGPGGGGYEQYF.

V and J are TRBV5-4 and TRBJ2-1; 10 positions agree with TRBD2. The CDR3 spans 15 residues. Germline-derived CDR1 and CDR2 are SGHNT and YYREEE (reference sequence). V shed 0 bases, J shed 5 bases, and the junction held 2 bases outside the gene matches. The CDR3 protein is CASSLDSGRNNEQFF. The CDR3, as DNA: TGTGCCAGCAGCTTGGATAGCGGGAGGAACAATGAGCAGTTCTTC.

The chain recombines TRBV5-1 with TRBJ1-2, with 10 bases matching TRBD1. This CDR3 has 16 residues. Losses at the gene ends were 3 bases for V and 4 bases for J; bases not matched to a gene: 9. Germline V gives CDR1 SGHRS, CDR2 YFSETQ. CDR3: CASSSGRQGAGYGYTF. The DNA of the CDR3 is TGCGCCAGCAGCTCAGGGCGACAGGGGGCCGGCTATGGCTACACCTTC.

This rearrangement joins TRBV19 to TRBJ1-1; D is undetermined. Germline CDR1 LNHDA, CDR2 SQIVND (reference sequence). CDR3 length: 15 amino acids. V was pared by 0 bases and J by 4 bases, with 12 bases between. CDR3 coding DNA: TGTGCCAGTAGTATAGATCTAATAATTAGCACTGAAGCTTTCTTT. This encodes CASSIDLIISTEAFF.

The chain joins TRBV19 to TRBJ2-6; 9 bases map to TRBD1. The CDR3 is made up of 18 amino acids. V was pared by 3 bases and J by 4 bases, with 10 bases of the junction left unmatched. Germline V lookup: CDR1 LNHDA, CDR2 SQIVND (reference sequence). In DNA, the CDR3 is TGTGCCAGTAGTATTCTACCGGGACAGGGAACAGGGGCCAACGTCCTGACTTTC. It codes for CASSILPGQGTGANVLTF.

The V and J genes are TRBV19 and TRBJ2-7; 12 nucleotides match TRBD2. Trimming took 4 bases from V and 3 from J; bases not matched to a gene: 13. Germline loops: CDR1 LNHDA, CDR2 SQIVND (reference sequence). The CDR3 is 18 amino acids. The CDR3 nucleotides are TGTGCCAGTAGTACTAGCGGGGGGGAATACACTACCCTCTACGAGCAGTACTTC. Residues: CASSTSGGEYTTLYEQYF.

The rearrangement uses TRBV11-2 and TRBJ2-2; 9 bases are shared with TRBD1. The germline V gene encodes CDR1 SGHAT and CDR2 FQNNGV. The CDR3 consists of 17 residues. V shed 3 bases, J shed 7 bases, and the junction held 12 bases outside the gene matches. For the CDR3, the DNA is TGTGCCAGCAGCTTCTCCCCCGGGACAGGGCTTTACGGGGAGCTGTTTTTT. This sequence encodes CASSFSPGTGLYGELFF.

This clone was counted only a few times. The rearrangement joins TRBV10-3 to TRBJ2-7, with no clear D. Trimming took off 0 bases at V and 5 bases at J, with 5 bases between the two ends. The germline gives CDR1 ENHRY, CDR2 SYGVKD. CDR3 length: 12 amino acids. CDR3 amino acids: CAISESGDEQYF. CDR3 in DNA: TGTGCCATCAGTGAGTCTGGAGACGAGCAGTACTTC.

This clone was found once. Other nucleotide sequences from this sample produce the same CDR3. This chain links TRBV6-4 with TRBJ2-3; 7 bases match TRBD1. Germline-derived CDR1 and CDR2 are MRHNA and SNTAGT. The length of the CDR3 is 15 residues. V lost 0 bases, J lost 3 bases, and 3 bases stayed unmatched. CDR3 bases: TGTGCCAGCAGTGACTCAGGGGGCGCGACAGATACGCAGTATTTT. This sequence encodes CASSDSGGATDTQYF.

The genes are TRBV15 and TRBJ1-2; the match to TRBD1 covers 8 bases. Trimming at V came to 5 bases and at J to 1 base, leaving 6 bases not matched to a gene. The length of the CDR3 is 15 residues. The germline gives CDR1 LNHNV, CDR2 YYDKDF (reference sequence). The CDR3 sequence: CATSESRGLNYGYTF. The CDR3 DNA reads TGTGCCACCAGCGAAAGCAGGGGGCTTAACTATGGCTACACCTTC.

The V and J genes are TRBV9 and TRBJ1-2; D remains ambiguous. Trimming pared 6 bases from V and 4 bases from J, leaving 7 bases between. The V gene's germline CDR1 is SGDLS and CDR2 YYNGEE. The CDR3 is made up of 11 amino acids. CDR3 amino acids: CASTQLYGYTF. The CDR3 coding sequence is TGTGCCAGCACCCAGCTCTATGGCTACACCTTC.

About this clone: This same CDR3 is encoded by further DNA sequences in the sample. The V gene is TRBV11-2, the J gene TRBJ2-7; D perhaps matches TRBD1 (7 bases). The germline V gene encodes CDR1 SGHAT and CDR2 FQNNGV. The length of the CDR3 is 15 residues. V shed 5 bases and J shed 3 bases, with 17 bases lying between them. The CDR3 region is CASSQQGGGDYEQYF. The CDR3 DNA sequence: TGTGCCAGCAGCCAGCAGGGGGGCGGAGACTACGAGCAGTACTTC.

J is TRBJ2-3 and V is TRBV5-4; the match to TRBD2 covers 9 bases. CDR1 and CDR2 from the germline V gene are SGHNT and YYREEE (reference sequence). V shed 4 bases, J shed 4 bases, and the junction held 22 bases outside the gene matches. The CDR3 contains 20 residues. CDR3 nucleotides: TGTGCCAGCAGCGGTACTATTTCCGTTGCGGCGGGGGGGCCTCCAGATACGCAGTATTTT. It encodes CASSGTISVAAGGPPDTQYF.

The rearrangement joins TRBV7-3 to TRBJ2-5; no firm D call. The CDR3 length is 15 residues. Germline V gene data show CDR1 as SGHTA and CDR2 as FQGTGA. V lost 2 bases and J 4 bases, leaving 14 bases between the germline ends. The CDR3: CASSLRVDSPETQYF. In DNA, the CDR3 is TGTGCCAGCAGCTTACGGGTTGACTCGCCAGAGACCCAGTACTTC.

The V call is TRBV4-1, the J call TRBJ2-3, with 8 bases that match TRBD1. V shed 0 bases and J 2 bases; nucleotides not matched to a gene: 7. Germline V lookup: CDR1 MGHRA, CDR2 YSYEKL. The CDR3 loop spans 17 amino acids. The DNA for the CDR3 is TGCGCCAGCAGCCAAGAAAAGACAGGGGTCACCACAGATACGCAGTATTTT. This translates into CASSQEKTGVTTDTQYF.

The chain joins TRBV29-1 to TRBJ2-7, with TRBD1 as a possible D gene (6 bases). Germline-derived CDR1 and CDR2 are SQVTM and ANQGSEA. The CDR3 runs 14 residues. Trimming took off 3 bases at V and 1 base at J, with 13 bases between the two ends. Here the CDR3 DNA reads TGCAGCGTTGACTCGACAGGAGATTCCTACGAGCAGTACTTC. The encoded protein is CSVDSTGDSYEQYF.

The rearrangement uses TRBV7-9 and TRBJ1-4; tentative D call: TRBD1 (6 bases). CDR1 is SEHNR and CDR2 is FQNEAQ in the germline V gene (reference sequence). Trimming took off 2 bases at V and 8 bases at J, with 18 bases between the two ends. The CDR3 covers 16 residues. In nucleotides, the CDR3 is TGTGCCAGCAGCTTAAAAAGGGGGACGCCTCGCGAAAAACTGTTTTTT. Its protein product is CASSLKRGTPREKLFF.

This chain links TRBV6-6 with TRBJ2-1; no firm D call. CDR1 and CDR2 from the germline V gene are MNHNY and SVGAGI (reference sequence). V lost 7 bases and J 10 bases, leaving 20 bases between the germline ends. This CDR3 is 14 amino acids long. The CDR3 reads CASTYGRPPREQFF. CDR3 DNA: TGTGCCAGCACCTACGGAAGACCCCCCCGGGAGCAGTTCTTC.

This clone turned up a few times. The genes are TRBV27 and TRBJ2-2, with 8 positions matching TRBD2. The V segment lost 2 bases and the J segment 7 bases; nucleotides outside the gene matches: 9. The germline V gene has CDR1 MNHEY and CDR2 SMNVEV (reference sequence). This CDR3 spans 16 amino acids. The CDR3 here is CASSLTGGLIVGELFF. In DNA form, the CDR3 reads TGTGCCAGCAGTTTAACGGGGGGGCTCATAGTCGGGGAGCTGTTTTTT.

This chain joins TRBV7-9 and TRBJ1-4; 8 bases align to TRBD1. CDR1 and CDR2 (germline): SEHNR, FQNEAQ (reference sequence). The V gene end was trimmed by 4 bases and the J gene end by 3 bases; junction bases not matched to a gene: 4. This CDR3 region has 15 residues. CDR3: CASSSSDRANEKLFF. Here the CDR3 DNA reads TGTGCCAGCAGCTCCTCGGACAGGGCTAATGAAAAACTGTTTTTT. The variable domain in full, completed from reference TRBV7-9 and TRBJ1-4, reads DTGVSQNPRHKITKRGQNVTFRCDPISEHNRLYWYRQTLGQGPEFLTYFQNEAQLEKSRLLSDRFSAERPKGSFSTLEIQRTEQGDSAMYLCASSSSDRANEKLFFGSGTQLSVL.

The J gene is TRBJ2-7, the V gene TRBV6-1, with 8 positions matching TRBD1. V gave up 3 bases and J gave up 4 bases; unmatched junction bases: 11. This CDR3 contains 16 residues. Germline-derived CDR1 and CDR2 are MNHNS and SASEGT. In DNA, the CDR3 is TGTGCCAGCAGTGAGATACCAGGGGGCCGTAGGTACGAGCAGTACTTC. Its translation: CASSEIPGGRRYEQYF.

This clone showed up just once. CDR3 coding DNA: TGCAGCGTTTGGGGCTCCGGGGCTTTCTTT. Its protein is CSVWGSGAFF. The chain is built from TRBV29-1 and TRBJ1-1, with D perhaps matching TRBD1 (5 bases). There are 10 residues in the CDR3. Germline loops: CDR1 SQVTM, CDR2 ANQGSEA. V lost 5 bases and J lost 11, with 12 bases in between.

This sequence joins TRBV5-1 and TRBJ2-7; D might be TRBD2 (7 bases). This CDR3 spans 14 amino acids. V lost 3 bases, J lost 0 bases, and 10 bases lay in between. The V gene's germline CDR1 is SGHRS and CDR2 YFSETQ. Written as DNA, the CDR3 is TGCGCCAGCAGCTCCGGGGGGCCCTCCTACGAGCAGTACTTC. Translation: CASSSGGPSYEQYF.

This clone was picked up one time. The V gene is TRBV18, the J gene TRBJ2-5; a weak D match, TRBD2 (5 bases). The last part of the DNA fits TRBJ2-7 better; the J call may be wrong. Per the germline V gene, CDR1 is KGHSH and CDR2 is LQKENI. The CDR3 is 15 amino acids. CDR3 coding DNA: TGTGCCAGCTCACTCTCGGGGAATAGAACTTACGAGCAGTACTTC. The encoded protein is CASSLSGNRTYEQYF.